This T cell receptor beta chain was sequenced during a study of cytomegalovirus exposure and HLA in healthy donors. Trimming removed 9 bases from V and 7 bases from J, with 12 bases in between. Germline CDR1 MNHNY, CDR2 SVGAGI (reference sequence). The CDR3 sequence is 11 residues long. Comment on this clone: The antigen is not known.

PCR amplification relied on 60 Vbeta primers (plus 13 Jbeta primers). Clones were sequenced by immunoSEQ multiplex PCR, and TCRdb holds only the in-frame ones, with some missing. There are 60,000 to 85,000 clones in the sample; roughly 74% occur only once, and roughly an eighth lies in the top ten. The study, taken as a whole, reports: Earlier analysis looked at TCR beta V segments, and most were productive about 90% or about 30% of the time. There were about 160 TCR beta chains listed as cytomegalovirus-associated. The likely explanation for a cluster of highly shared sequence variants was sequencing artifact.

Sequenced: PBMCs. The TCR comes from a human donor in good health. V gene TRBV6-6 combines with J gene TRBJ1-2; D may be TRBD1 (5 bases). The CDR3 DNA is TGTGCCAGTATCAGGGAAGGTGGCTACACCTTC. Its translation is CASIREGGYTF.